This T cell receptor beta chain is from a study of blood T cell repertoires in COVID-19. At the level of the study: Sites across the United States, Italy and Spain contributed samples from acute and convalescent COVID-19.

Original processing notes: Estimated nucleated cell counts came from reference gene primer amplification. Profiling relied on immunoSEQ multiplex PCR, and the TCRdb table lists in-frame clones only, not all of them. That table furnishes V, J and clone size, whereas the DNA furnished D and trimming. Counted here are some 140,000 clones, approximately 84% occurring once; the ten biggest clones make up approximately 17%. V was pared by 4 bases and J by 5 bases, with 7 bases of the junction left unmatched. CDR1 and CDR2 (germline): LGHDT, YNNKEL (reference sequence). The CDR3 loop spans 17 amino acids. The table lists this clone with a count of one.

The source of this sequence is a woman aged 80 or over with acute or convalescent COVID-19. V gene TRBV3-1 (or the pseudogene TRBV3-2) combines with J gene TRBJ2-3; 15 nucleotides line up with TRBD2. Sequenced sample: peripheral blood. The CDR3 sequence is CASSRRTSGRAGDTQYF. DNA of the CDR3: TGTGCCAGCAGCCGAAGGACTAGCGGGAGGGCCGGAGATACGCAGTATTTT.